The 27 T cell receptor beta chains listed next were all sequenced from one sample in a study of control samples from healthy donors and cancer patients. TCRdb keeps only in-frame clones here, not all; method: immunoSEQ multiplex PCR. The sample includes about 59,000 clones, roughly 90% of them seen just once. The sample comprised PBMCs. The receptors here all came from a man aged 40-55 years with colorectal cancer.

V is TRBV13 and J is TRBJ2-2, with 8 bases fitting TRBD2. This CDR3 is built from 15 residues. Germline trimming cut 3 bases from V and 4 bases from J; bases unmatched to any gene: 4. From germline, CDR1 is PRHDT and CDR2 FYEKMQ (reference sequence). CDR3 sequence (DNA): TGTGCCAGCAGCTTTCGCGGGAGGCTCACCGGGGAGCTGTTTTTT. Translation gives CASSFRGRLTGELFF. Based on the CDR3 plus reference TRBV13 and TRBJ2-2, the full variable domain is AAGVIQSPRHLIKEKRETATLKCYPIPRHDTVYWYQQGPGQDPQFLISFYEKMQSDKGSIPDRFSAQQFSDYHSELNMSSLELGDSALYFCASSFRGRLTGELFFGEGSRLTVL.

V is TRBV10-2 and J is TRBJ1-2, with TRBD1 matching over 12 bases. The CDR3 sequence is 16 residues long. V was pared by 4 bases and J by 3 bases, with 6 bases of the junction left unmatched. From germline, CDR1 is WSHSY and CDR2 SAAADI. In nucleotides, the CDR3 is TGCGCCAGCAGTGCCTCCGGGACAGGGGGCGACTATGGCTACACCTTC. It is translated as CASSASGTGGDYGYTF.

The J gene is TRBJ2-1, the V gene TRBV7-9; 7 bases agree with TRBD1. V gave up 4 bases and J gave up 5 bases; unmatched junction bases: 5. From germline, CDR1 is SEHNR and CDR2 FQNEAQ (reference sequence). CDR3 length: 14 amino acids. The CDR3 coding sequence is TGTGCCAGCAGCTGGGACAGCCGCGACAATGAGCAGTTCTTC. This encodes CASSWDSRDNEQFF.

The J gene is TRBJ2-5, the V gene TRBV4-2; D is perhaps TRBD2 (6 bases). CDR1 LGHNA and CDR2 YNFKEQ come from the germline V gene. V gave up 3 bases and J gave up 2 bases, with 13 bases separating them. The CDR3 length is 15 residues. CDR3 region: CASSHVADGQETQYF. The CDR3 nucleotides are TGTGCCAGCAGCCACGTAGCGGATGGGCAAGAGACCCAGTACTTC.

The rearrangement uses TRBV15 and TRBJ1-2; D perhaps matches TRBD1 (6 bases). CDR1 LNHNV and CDR2 YYDKDF come from the germline V gene (reference sequence). This CDR3 region has 15 residues. V lost 0 bases, J lost 5 bases, and 13 bases lay in between. In DNA form, the CDR3 reads TGTGCCACCAGCAGAGATAGGGCGGGGGCTTATGGCTACACCTTC. This gives the protein CATSRDRAGAYGYTF.

This chain uses TRBV5-1 with TRBJ1-1; a possible D gene is TRBD1 (5 bases). Germline V CDR1 and CDR2: SGHRS, YFSETQ. This CDR3 region has 14 residues. Trimming took 4 bases from V and 12 from J, leaving 22 bases between them. The CDR3: CASSLFTSGFSPFF. For the CDR3, the DNA is TGCGCCAGCAGCCTCTTTACCTCAGGGTTTTCTCCTTTCTTT.

The rearrangement uses TRBV29-1 and TRBJ2-1, with TRBD2 matching 13 bases. The ends lost 7 bases at V and 11 bases at J; junction bases unmatched: 11. CDR1 is SQVTM and CDR2 is ANQGSEA in the germline V gene. CDR3 length equals 14 residues. CDR3 region: CSAGLAGAPPKQFF. Here the CDR3 DNA reads TGCAGCGCCGGACTAGCGGGGGCCCCTCCTAAGCAGTTCTTC.

The rearrangement links TRBV9 to TRBJ2-3, with D perhaps matching TRBD1 (6 bases). The CDR3 has 15 amino acids. V was shortened by 0 bases and J by 2 bases, with 10 bases between the two germline ends. Germline V CDR1 and CDR2: SGDLS, YYNGEE. In DNA form, the CDR3 reads TGTGCCAGCAGCGTAGCCGGACAGAACACAGATACGCAGTATTTT. It translates to CASSVAGQNTDTQYF. The full variable domain, with the rest looked up from reference TRBV9 and TRBJ2-3, is DSGVTQTPKHLITATGQRVTLRCSPRSGDLSVYWYQQSLDQGLQFLIQYYNGEERAKGNILERFSAQQFPDLHSELNLSSLELGDSALYFCASSVAGQNTDTQYFGPGTRLTVL.

The chain links TRBV11-3 to TRBJ1-5; D is ambiguous. Germline lookup yields CDR1 SGHNT and CDR2 YENEEA. CDR3 size: 11 residues. V was trimmed by 3 bases and J by 3 bases, leaving 0 bases between them. In nucleotides, the CDR3 is TGTGCCAGCAGCTTCAATCAGCCCCAGCATTTT. Its protein is CASSFNQPQHF.

This sequence joins TRBV5-4 and TRBJ2-2; 11 nucleotides align to TRBD2. The CDR3 is 17 amino acids. Per germline, CDR1 SGHNT and CDR2 YYREEE (reference sequence). J gave up 0 bases and V 0 bases, and 1 base lay outside the gene matches. Here the CDR3 reads CASSLGGLAANTGELFF. The CDR3 coding sequence is TGTGCCAGCAGCTTGGGGGGACTAGCGGCGAACACCGGGGAGCTGTTTTTT.

The chain carries TRBV19 and TRBJ1-1; D is unresolved. V was cut by 5 bases and J by 0 bases, with 22 bases left in between. Germline-derived CDR1 and CDR2 are LNHDA and SQIVND (reference sequence). This CDR3 contains 18 residues. The CDR3 loop is CASSPQTGRVAMNTEAFF. CDR3 in DNA: TGTGCCAGTAGTCCTCAAACGGGGAGGGTGGCGATGAACACTGAAGCTTTCTTT.

The CDR3 reads CASSPNAGTGDGYTF. As DNA, the CDR3 is TGTGCCAGCTCACCAAATGCGGGGACAGGGGACGGCTACACCTTC. This rearrangement joins TRBV18 to TRBJ1-2; 10 bases agree with TRBD1. The CDR3 loop spans 15 amino acids. CDR1 and CDR2 from the germline V gene are KGHSH and LQKENI. Trimming removed 2 bases from V and 8 bases from J; junction bases left unmatched: 8.

This clone was seen just once. J is TRBJ1-5 and V is TRBV7-9, with D possibly matching TRBD1 (5 bases). Trimming left V 4 bases short and J 5 bases short, with 15 bases between. The length of the CDR3 is 15 residues. Germline CDR1 SEHNR, CDR2 FQNEAQ (reference sequence). The CDR3 region is CASSSGPQIYQPQHF. The DNA of the CDR3 is TGTGCCAGCAGCTCAGGGCCCCAAATTTATCAGCCCCAGCATTTT.

The chain couples TRBV5-4 to TRBJ2-3; weak D call: TRBD1 (6 bases). V was pared by 5 bases and J by 1 base, with 14 bases between. Looked up from germline, CDR1 is SGHNT and CDR2 is YYREEE (reference sequence). The CDR3 sequence is 15 residues long. CDR3 nucleotide sequence: TGTGCCAGCAGGCGTGGGGGCATTGGCACAGATACGCAGTATTTT. It encodes CASRRGGIGTDTQYF.

The rearrangement links TRBV24-1 to TRBJ2-2; D is perhaps TRBD2 (6 bases). Trimming left V 7 bases short and J 5 bases short, with 13 bases between. Germline CDR1 KGHDR, CDR2 SFDVKD. The CDR3 length is 14 residues. CDR3 residues: CATRTSTGTGELFF. DNA of the CDR3: TGTGCCACCAGGACTAGTACTGGGACCGGGGAGCTGTTTTTT.

This chain uses TRBV19 with TRBJ1-2; 9 positions match TRBD1. Germline lookup yields CDR1 LNHDA and CDR2 SQIVND (reference sequence). The CDR3 totals 14 residues. With V trimmed by 6 bases and J by 4 bases, 6 bases remained unmatched. DNA for the CDR3: TGTGCCAGTAGGGGACAGGGTTCTACCTATGGCTACACCTTC. It specifies CASRGQGSTYGYTF.

This clone appeared a single time. The chain links TRBV24-1 to TRBJ1-2, with D possibly matching TRBD1 (6 bases). Per the germline V gene, CDR1 is KGHDR and CDR2 is SFDVKD. Trimming stripped 2 bases from V and 3 bases from J, with 9 bases between. This CDR3 has 14 residues. This CDR3 reads CATSDYRVDYGYTF. DNA for the CDR3: TGTGCCACCAGTGATTACAGGGTCGACTATGGCTACACCTTC.

This clone was counted a single time. The rearrangement joins TRBV19 to TRBJ2-1; 14 nucleotides agree with TRBD2. Per germline, CDR1 LNHDA and CDR2 SQIVND (reference sequence). The length of the CDR3 is 15 residues. V trimming: 2 bases; J trimming: 8 bases; junction bases outside the gene matches: 2. In DNA, the CDR3 is TGTGCCAGTAGTATAAGACTAGCGGGGGGGTATGAGCAGTTCTTC. It encodes CASSIRLAGGYEQFF.

The V call is TRBV7-9, the J call TRBJ1-3; 7 positions agree with TRBD1. The CDR3 covers 15 residues. The germline CDR1 and CDR2 sequences are SEHNR and FQNEAQ (reference sequence). With 5 bases clipped from V and 4 bases from J, the junction kept 8 bases outside the gene matches. The chain's CDR3 is CASSRRGLGGNTIYF. The CDR3 DNA sequence: TGTGCCAGCAGCCGAAGGGGGCTCGGGGGAAACACCATATATTTT. Complete variable domain (other parts from reference TRBV7-9 and TRBJ1-3): DTGVSQNPRHKITKRGQNVTFRCDPISEHNRLYWYRQTLGQGPEFLTYFQNEAQLEKSRLLSDRFSAERPKGSFSTLEIQRTEQGDSAMYLCASSRRGLGGNTIYFGEGSWLTVV.

The chain employs TRBV7-2 and TRBJ2-3; 7 nucleotides agree with TRBD2. Unmatched junction bases numbered 11, after V lost 1 base and J lost 4 bases. Germline V lookup: CDR1 SGHTA, CDR2 FQGNSA. The CDR3 has 17 residues. CDR3 in amino acids: CASSLVWASGTSDTQYF. The CDR3 bases are TGTGCCAGCAGCTTAGTGTGGGCTAGCGGAACCTCAGATACGCAGTATTTT.

The chain carries TRBV6-4 and TRBJ1-6; the D gene is possibly TRBD1 (6 bases). Per the germline V gene, CDR1 is MRHNA and CDR2 is SNTAGT. The V end lost 0 bases, the J end lost 9 bases, and 9 bases lay between the germline ends. The CDR3 sequence is 14 residues long. The CDR3 loop reads CASSDSVGGSPLHF. CDR3 DNA sequence: TGTGCCAGCAGTGACTCAGTAGGGGGTTCACCCCTCCACTTT.

The chain is built from TRBV11-3 and TRBJ2-3; D is unresolved. Germline CDR1 SGHNT, CDR2 YENEEA. CDR3 length: 13 amino acids. Trimming cost V 3 bases and J 6 bases, with 10 bases left between them. Here the CDR3 reads CASSFDLKDTQYF. In DNA, the CDR3 is TGTGCCAGCAGCTTCGACTTAAAGGATACGCAGTATTTT.

The V and J genes are TRBV19 and TRBJ1-5; TRBD1 matches 8 bases. The CDR3 consists of 15 residues. Looked up from germline, CDR1 is LNHDA and CDR2 is SQIVND (reference sequence). V shed 9 bases and J 5 bases; nucleotides not matched to a gene: 12. The CDR3 DNA sequence: TGTGCCAGCACTCCCAGGGGGCAGTTGGATCAGCCCCAGCATTTT. This codes for CASTPRGQLDQPQHF.

The chain has TRBV25-1 and TRBJ1-2, with D uncertain. Germline V lookup: CDR1 MGHDK, CDR2 SYGVNS. Deletions cut 1 base from V and 7 bases from J, with 19 bases between. The CDR3 length is 16 residues. The chain's CDR3 is CASSESFKASSSGYTF. CDR3 DNA sequence: TGTGCCAGCAGTGAATCGTTCAAGGCCAGTTCCTCTGGCTACACCTTC.

This sequence joins TRBV5-1 and TRBJ2-2; 11 nucleotides match TRBD2. The ends lost 0 bases at V and 0 bases at J; junction bases unmatched: 1. The CDR3 sequence is 17 residues long. The germline CDR1 and CDR2 sequences are SGHRS and YFSETQ. The CDR3 DNA sequence: TGCGCCAGCAGCTTGGGGACTAGCGGGCCGAACACCGGGGAGCTGTTTTTT. It encodes CASSLGTSGPNTGELFF.

The chain carries TRBV5-1 and TRBJ1-3; perhaps TRBD1 as D (6 bases). V lost 3 bases to trimming and J lost 4 bases, with 11 bases between them. The V gene's germline CDR1 is SGHRS and CDR2 YFSETQ. The CDR3 is 14 residues long. CDR3 DNA sequence: TGCGCCAGCAGCTCGCAGGGGTACGGAAACACCATATATTTT. This gives the protein CASSSQGYGNTIYF.

V is TRBV7-2 and J is TRBJ2-7; 9 bases agree with TRBD1. Unmatched junction bases numbered 3, after V lost 0 bases and J lost 0 bases. Per germline, CDR1 SGHTA and CDR2 FQGNSA. The CDR3 sequence is 16 residues long. This CDR3 reads CASSLARTGVSYEQYF. CDR3 coding DNA: TGTGCCAGCAGCTTAGCTAGGACAGGGGTCTCCTACGAGCAGTACTTC.